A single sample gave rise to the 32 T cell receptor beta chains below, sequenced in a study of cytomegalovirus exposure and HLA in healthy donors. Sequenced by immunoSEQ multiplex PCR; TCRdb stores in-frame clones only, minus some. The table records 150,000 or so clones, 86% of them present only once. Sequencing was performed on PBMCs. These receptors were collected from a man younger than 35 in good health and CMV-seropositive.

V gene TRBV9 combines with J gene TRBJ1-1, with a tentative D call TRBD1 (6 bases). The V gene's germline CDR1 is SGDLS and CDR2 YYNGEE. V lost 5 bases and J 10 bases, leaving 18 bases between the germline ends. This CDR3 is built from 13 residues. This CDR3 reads CASSEDSHDRAFF. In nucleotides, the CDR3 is TGTGCCAGCAGTGAGGACAGCCACGACCGAGCTTTCTTT.

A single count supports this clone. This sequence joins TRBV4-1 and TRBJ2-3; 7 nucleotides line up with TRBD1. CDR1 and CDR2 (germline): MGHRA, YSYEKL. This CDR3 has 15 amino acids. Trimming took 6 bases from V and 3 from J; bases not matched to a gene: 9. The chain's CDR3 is CASSREGGITDTQYF. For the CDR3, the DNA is TGCGCCAGCAGTAGGGAAGGGGGCATAACAGATACGCAGTATTTT.

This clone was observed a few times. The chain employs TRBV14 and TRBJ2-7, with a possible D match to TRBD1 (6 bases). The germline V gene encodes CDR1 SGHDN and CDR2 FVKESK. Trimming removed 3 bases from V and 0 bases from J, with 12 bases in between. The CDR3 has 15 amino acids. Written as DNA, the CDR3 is TGTGCCAGCAGCCACCAGACAGGTTACTCCTACGAGCAGTACTTC. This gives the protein CASSHQTGYSYEQYF.

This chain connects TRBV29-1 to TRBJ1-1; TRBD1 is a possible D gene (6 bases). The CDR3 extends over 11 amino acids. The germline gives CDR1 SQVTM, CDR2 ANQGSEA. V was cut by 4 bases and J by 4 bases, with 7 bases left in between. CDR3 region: CSVVGGTEAFF. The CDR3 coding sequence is TGCAGCGTTGTAGGGGGCACTGAAGCTTTCTTT.

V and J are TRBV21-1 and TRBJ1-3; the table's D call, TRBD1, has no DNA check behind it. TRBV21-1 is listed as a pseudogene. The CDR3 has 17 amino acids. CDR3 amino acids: CASSKSHRGKSGNTIYF. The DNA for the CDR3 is TGTGCCAGCAGCAAAAGTCACAGGGGCAAATCTGGAAACACCATATATTTT.

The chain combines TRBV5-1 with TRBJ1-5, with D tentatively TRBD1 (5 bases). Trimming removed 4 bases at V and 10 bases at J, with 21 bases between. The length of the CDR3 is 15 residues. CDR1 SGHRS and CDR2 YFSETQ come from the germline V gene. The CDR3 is CASSPGTEGSGPQHF. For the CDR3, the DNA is TGCGCCAGCAGCCCAGGGACGGAGGGGTCTGGACCCCAGCATTTT.

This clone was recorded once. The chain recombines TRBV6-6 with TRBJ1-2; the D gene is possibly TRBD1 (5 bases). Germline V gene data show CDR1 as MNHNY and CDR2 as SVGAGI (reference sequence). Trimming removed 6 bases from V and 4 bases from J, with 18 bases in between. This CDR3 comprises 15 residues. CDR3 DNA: TGTGCCAGCAGGGACGATCTACAGGCCGTCTATGGCTACACCTTC. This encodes CASRDDLQAVYGYTF.

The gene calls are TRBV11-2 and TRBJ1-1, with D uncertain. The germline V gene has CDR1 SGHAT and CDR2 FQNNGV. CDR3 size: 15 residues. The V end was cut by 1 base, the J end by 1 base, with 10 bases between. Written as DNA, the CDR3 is TGTGCCAGCAGCTTAGCCATCGGCGGGAACACTGAAGCTTTCTTT. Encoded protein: CASSLAIGGNTEAFF.

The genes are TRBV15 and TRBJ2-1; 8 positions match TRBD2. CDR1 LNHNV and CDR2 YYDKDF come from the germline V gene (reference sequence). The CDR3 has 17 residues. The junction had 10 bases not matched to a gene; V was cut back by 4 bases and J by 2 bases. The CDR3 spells CATSINGGAGAYNEQFF. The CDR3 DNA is TGTGCCACCAGCATCAACGGGGGAGCGGGGGCCTACAATGAGCAGTTCTTC.

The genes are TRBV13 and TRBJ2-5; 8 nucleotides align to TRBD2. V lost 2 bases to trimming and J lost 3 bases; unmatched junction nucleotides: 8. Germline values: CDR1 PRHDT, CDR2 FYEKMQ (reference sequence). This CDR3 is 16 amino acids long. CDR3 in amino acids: CASSLMRGAREETQYF. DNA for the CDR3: TGTGCCAGCAGCTTAATGCGGGGGGCCCGGGAAGAGACCCAGTACTTC.

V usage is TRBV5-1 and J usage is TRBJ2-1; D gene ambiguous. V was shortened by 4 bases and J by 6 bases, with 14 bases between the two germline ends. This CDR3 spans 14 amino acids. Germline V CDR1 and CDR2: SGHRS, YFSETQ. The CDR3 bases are TGCGCCAGCAGCGGCGCCCGGGTGGGCAATGAGCAGTTCTTC. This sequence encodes CASSGARVGNEQFF.

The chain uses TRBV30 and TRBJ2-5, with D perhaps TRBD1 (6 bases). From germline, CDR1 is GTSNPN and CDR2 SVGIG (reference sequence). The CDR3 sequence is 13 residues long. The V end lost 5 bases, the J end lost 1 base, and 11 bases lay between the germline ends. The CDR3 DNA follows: TGTGCCTGGGCAGGGGTCTCCCAAGAGACCCAGTACTTC. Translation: CAWAGVSQETQYF.

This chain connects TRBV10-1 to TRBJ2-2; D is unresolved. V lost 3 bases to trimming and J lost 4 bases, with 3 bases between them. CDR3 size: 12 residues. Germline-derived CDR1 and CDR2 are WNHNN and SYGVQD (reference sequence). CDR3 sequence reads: CASSDSTGELFF. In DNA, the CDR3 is TGCGCCAGCAGTGACTCCACCGGGGAGCTGTTTTTT.

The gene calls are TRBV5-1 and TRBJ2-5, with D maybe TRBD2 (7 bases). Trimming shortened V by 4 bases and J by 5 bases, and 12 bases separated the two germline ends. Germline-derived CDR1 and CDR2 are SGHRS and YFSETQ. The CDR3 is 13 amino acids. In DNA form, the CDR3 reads TGCGCCAGCAGCCCGGGGGGCCGGGAGACCCAGTACTTC. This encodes CASSPGGRETQYF. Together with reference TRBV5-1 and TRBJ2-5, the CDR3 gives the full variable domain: KAGVTQTPRYLIKTRGQQVTLSCSPISGHRSVSWYQQTPGQGLQFLFEYFSETQRNKGNFPGRFSGRQFSNSRSEMNVSTLELGDSALYLCASSPGGRETQYFGPGTRLLVL.

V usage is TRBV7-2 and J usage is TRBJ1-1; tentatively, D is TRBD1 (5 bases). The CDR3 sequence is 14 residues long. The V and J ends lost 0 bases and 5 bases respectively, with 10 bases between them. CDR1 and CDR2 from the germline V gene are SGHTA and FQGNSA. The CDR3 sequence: CASSLAVGGTEAFF. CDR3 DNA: TGTGCCAGCAGCTTAGCGGTGGGGGGAACTGAAGCTTTCTTT.

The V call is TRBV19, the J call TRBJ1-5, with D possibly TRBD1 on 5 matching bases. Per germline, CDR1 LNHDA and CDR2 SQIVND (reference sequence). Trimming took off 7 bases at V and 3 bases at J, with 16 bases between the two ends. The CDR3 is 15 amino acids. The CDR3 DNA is TGTGCCAGTACTGTCTGGGGAGGGGTCAATCAGCCCCAGCATTTT. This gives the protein CASTVWGGVNQPQHF.

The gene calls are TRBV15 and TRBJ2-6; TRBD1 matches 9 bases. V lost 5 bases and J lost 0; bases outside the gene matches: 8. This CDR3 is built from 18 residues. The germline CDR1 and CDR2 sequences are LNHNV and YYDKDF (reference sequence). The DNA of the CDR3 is TGTGCCACCAGCGGCCGGGACAGGGACCACTCTGGGGCCAACGTCCTGACTTTC. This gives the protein CATSGRDRDHSGANVLTF.

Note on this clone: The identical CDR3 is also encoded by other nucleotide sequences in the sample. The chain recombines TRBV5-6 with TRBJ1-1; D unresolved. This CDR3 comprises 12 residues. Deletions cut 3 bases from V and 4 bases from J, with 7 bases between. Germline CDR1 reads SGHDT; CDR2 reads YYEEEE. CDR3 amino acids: CASSSYSTEAFF. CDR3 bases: TGTGCCAGCAGCTCTTACAGCACTGAAGCTTTCTTT.

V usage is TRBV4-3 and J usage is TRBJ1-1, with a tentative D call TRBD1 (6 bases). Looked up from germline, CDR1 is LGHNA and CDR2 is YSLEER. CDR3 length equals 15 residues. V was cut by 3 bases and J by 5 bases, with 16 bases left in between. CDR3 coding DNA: TGCGCCAGCAGCCACGTTTTGGGGGCCGGGACTGAAGCTTTCTTT. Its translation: CASSHVLGAGTEAFF.

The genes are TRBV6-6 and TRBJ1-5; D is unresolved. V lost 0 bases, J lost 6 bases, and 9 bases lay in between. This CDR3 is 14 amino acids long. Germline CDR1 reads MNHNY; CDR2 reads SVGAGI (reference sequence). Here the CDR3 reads CASSYSSPGQPQHF. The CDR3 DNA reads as TGTGCCAGCAGTTACTCGAGCCCGGGTCAGCCCCAGCATTTT.

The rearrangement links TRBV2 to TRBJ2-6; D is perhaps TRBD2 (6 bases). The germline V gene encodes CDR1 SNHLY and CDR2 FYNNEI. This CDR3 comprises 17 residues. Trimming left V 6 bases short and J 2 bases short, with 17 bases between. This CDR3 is CASRYQIGGAGANVLTF. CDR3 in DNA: TGTGCCAGCAGATATCAAATCGGGGGAGCTGGGGCCAACGTCCTGACTTTC. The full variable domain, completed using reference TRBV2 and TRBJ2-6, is EPEVTQTPSHQVTQMGQEVILRCVPISNHLYFYWYRQILGQKVEFLVSFYNNEISEKSEIFDDQFSVERPDGSNFTLKIRSTKLEDSAMYFCASRYQIGGAGANVLTFGAGSRLTVL.

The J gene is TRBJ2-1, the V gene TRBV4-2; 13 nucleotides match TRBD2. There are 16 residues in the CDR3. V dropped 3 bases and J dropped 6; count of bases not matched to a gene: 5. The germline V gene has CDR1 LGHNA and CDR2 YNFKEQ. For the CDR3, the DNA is TGTGCCAGCAGCCAGGTACTAGCGGGGGGGCGCAATGAGCAGTTCTTC. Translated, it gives CASSQVLAGGRNEQFF.

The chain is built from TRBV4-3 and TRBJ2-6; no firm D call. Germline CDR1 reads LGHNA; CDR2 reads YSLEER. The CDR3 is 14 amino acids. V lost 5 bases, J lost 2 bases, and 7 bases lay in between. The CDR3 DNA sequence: TGCGCCAGCAGCTTTAATACTGGGGCCAACGTCCTGACTTTC. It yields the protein CASSFNTGANVLTF.

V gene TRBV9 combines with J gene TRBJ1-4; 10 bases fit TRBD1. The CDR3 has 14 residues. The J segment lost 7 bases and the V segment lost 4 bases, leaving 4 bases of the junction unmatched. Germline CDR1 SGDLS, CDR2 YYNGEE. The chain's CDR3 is CASSRDRGLEKLFF. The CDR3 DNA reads TGTGCCAGCAGCCGAGACAGGGGGCTTGAAAAACTGTTTTTT.

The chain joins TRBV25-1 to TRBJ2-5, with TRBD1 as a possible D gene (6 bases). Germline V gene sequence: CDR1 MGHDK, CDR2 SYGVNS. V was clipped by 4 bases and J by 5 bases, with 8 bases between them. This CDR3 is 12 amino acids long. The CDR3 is CASSARGETQYF. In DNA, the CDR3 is TGTGCCAGCAGTGCCAGGGGTGAGACCCAGTACTTC.

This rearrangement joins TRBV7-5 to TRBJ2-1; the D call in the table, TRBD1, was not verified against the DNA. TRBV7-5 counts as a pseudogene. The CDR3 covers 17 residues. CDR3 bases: TGTGCCAGAAGCTTAGCCTTGGACAGGGGGTGTTACAATGAGCAGTTCTTC. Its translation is CARSLALDRGCYNEQFF.

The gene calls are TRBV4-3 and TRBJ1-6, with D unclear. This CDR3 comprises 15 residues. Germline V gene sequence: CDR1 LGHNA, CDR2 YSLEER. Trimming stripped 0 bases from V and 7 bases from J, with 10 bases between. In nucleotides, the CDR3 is TGCGCCAGCAGCCAAGATCGGGGAGGAAATTCACCCCTCCACTTT. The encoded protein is CASSQDRGGNSPLHF.

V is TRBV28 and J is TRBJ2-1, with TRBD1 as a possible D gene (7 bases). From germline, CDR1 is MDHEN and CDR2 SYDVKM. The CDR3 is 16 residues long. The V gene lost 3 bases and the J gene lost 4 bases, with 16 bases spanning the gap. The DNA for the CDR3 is TGTGCCAGCAGTTTTCGACCCAGGGGGGCGTACAATGAGCAGTTCTTC. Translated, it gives CASSFRPRGAYNEQFF.

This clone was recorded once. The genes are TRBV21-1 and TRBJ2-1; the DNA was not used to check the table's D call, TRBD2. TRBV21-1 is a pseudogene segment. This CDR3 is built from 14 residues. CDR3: CASAEFRSYNEQFF. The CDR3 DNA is TGTGCCAGCGCTGAATTCCGGTCCTACAATGAGCAGTTCTTC.

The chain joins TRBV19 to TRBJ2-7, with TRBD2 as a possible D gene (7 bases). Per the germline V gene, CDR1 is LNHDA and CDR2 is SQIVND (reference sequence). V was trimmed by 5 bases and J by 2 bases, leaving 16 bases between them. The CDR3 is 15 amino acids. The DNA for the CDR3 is TGTGCCAGTAGTGCTCCGGGAGGACAGACCTACGAGCAGTACTTC. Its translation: CASSAPGGQTYEQYF.

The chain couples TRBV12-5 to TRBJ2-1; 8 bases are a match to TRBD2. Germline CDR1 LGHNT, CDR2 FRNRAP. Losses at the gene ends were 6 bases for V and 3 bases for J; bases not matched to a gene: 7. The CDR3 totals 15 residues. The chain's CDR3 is CASGRGLADYNEQFF. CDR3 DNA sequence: TGTGCTAGTGGCCGCGGACTAGCAGACTACAATGAGCAGTTCTTC.

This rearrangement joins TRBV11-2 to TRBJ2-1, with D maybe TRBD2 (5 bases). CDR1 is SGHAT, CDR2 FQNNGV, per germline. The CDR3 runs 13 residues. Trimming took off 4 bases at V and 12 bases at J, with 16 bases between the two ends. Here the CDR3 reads CASSSPPGSRQFF. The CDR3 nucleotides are TGTGCCAGCAGCTCGCCCCCGGGGAGCAGGCAGTTCTTC.